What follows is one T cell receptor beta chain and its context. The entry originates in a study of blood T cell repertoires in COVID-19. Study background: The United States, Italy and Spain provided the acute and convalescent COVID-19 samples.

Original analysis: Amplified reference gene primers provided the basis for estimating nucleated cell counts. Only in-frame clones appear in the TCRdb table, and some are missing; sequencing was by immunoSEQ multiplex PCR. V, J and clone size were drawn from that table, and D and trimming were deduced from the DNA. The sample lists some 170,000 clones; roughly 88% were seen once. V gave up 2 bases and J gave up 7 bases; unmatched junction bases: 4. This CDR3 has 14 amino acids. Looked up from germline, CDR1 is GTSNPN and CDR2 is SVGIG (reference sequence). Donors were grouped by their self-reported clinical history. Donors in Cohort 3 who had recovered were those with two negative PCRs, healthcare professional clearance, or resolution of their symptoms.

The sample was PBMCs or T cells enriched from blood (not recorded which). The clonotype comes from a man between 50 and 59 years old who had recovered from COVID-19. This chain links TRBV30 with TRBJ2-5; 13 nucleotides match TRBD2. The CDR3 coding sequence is TGTGCCTGGAGTTGGACTAGCGGGGGAGCGACCCAGTACTTC. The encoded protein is CAWSWTSGGATQYF.